The 9 T cell receptor beta chains in this list originate from one sample, sequenced in a study of Tregs in tolerant kidney transplant recipients. TCRdb keeps only in-frame clones here, not all; method: immunoSEQ multiplex PCR. Of about 100,000 clones listed, around 90% are singletons. The sequencing here drew on CD4+ T cells from blood, taken before the transplant. Every receptor here comes from a human donor who received a combined kidney and bone marrow transplant.

The CDR3 DNA reads as TGTGCCAGCATGGGGACAGGGGAAAACGAGCAGTACTTC. The encoded protein is CASMGTGENEQYF. This rearrangement joins TRBV27 to TRBJ2-7, with 10 bases that match TRBD1. The CDR3 consists of 13 residues. The trim removed 7 bases at V and 5 bases at J, leaving 5 bases unmatched. The germline gives CDR1 MNHEY, CDR2 SMNVEV (reference sequence).

The V call is TRBV2, the J call TRBJ1-1; unclear D gene. The CDR3 runs to 13 residues. CDR1 and CDR2 from the germline V gene are SNHLY and FYNNEI. V shed 6 bases and J shed 0 bases, with 8 bases lying between them. CDR3 sequence reads: CASREEVNTEAFF. The CDR3 DNA reads TGTGCCAGCAGGGAGGAAGTGAACACTGAAGCTTTCTTT.

The rearrangement joins TRBV11-2 to TRBJ1-4, with 8 bases fitting TRBD1. This CDR3 has 15 amino acids. The junction had 9 bases not matched to a gene; V was cut back by 5 bases and J by 7 bases. The germline CDR1 and CDR2 sequences are SGHAT and FQNNGV. This CDR3 reads CASSRARDRSEKLFF. The CDR3 DNA reads as TGTGCCAGCAGCCGAGCTAGGGACAGGAGTGAAAAACTGTTTTTT. The whole variable domain, filled in from reference TRBV11-2 and TRBJ1-4, reads EAGVAQSPRYKIIEKRQSVAFWCNPISGHATLYWYQQILGQGPKLLIQFQNNGVVDDSQLPKDRFSAERLKGVDSTLKIQPAKLEDSAVYLCASSRARDRSEKLFFGSGTQLSVL.

V and J are TRBV19 and TRBJ2-3; the match to TRBD1 covers 9 bases. Germline V CDR1 and CDR2: LNHDA, SQIVND (reference sequence). The CDR3 has 14 amino acids. Trimming at V came to 7 bases and at J to 1 base, leaving 3 bases not matched to a gene. The CDR3 reads CASTRDRGTDTQYF. The CDR3 bases are TGTGCCAGTACTCGGGACAGGGGCACAGATACGCAGTATTTT.

The rearrangement joins TRBV27 to TRBJ1-5; a weak D match, TRBD1 (6 bases). The CDR3 has 14 residues. The ends were cut back, 4 bases at V and 11 bases at J, with 18 bases in the middle. Germline lookup yields CDR1 MNHEY and CDR2 SMNVEV (reference sequence). The chain's CDR3 is CASSYGYRVGAQHF. For the CDR3, the DNA is TGTGCCAGCAGTTATGGCTACAGGGTTGGGGCCCAGCATTTT.

The chain links TRBV19 to TRBJ1-5; TRBD1 might be the D (5 bases). V was trimmed by 6 bases and J by 4 bases, leaving 19 bases between them. In germline, CDR1 is LNHDA, CDR2 SQIVND (reference sequence). The CDR3 length is 16 residues. The DNA of the CDR3 is TGTGCCAGTAGAGGTGGTTCGGCAGGGCCTAATCAGCCCCAGCATTTT. It yields the protein CASRGGSAGPNQPQHF.

The genes are TRBV9 and TRBJ2-4; the match to TRBD2 covers 13 bases. Germline CDR1 SGDLS, CDR2 YYNGEE. Germline trimming cut 4 bases from V and 3 bases from J; bases unmatched to any gene: 10. The CDR3 contains 18 residues. The CDR3 bases are TGTGCCAGCAGCCCAGCCGGGACTAGCGGGACCGACAAAAACATTCAGTACTTC. This translates into CASSPAGTSGTDKNIQYF.

The rearrangement uses TRBV19 and TRBJ2-5; D is unclear. This CDR3 has 13 amino acids. The V end was cut by 5 bases, the J end by 1 base, with 8 bases between. Germline-derived CDR1 and CDR2 are LNHDA and SQIVND (reference sequence). CDR3 protein: CASSQVTQETQYF. CDR3 DNA sequence: TGTGCCAGTAGTCAGGTAACCCAAGAGACCCAGTACTTC.

V is TRBV2 and J is TRBJ2-7, with 8 bases aligning to TRBD1. V was pared by 2 bases and J by 3 bases, with 3 bases of the junction left unmatched. Germline assignment: CDR1 SNHLY and CDR2 FYNNEI. CDR3 size: 14 residues. The CDR3 loop reads CASSESGTGYEQYF. The CDR3 region has the DNA TGTGCCAGCAGTGAATCCGGGACAGGCTACGAGCAGTACTTC.